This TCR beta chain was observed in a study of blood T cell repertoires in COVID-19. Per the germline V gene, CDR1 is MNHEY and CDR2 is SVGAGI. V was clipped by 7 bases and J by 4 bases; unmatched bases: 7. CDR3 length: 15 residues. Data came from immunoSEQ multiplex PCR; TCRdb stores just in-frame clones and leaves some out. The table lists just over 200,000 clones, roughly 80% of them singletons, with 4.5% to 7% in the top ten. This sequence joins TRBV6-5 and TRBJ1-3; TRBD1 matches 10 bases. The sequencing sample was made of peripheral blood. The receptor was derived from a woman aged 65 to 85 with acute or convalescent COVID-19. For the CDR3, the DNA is TGTGCCAGCACCTTGGGACAGGGGCCCGGAAACACCATATATTTT. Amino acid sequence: CASTLGQGPGNTIYF.